The 25 T cell receptor beta chains in this list originate from one sample, sequenced in a study of cytomegalovirus exposure and HLA in healthy donors. PCR amplification relied on 60 Vbeta primers (plus 13 Jbeta primers). TCRdb's table, derived via immunoSEQ multiplex PCR, lists solely in-frame clones and lacks some. The top ten clones hold 15% to 20% of a sample with approximately 110,000 clones, about 13% of them seen once. Source material: PBMCs. These receptor sequences come from a man aged 35-49 years in good health and CMV-seropositive.

The V call is TRBV11-2, the J call TRBJ2-3; the match to TRBD1 covers 7 bases. Germline CDR1 is SGHAT and CDR2 is FQNNGV. The CDR3 covers 16 residues. The V gene end was trimmed by 3 bases and the J gene end by 7 bases; junction bases not matched to a gene: 13. The CDR3 DNA is TGTGCCAGCAGCTTGCGACAGGGCTGGATTTTTTATACGCAGTATTTT. Translation gives CASSLRQGWIFYTQYF.

This clone has only a few counts. This chain connects TRBV2 to TRBJ2-7, with 7 bases fitting TRBD1. This CDR3 contains 13 residues. CDR1 and CDR2 (germline): SNHLY, FYNNEI. With 6 bases clipped from V and 7 bases from J, the junction kept 9 bases outside the gene matches. The DNA for the CDR3 is TGTGCCAGCAGCAGGACGACAGGGCTAGAGCAGTACTTC. This codes for CASSRTTGLEQYF.

V is TRBV4-1 and J is TRBJ2-7; D uncertain. Trimming stripped 1 base from V and 3 bases from J, with 10 bases between. CDR3 length: 14 residues. Germline assignment: CDR1 MGHRA and CDR2 YSYEKL. The CDR3 sequence: CASSQAGTFYEQYF. CDR3 in DNA: TGCGCCAGCAGCCAAGCAGGAACCTTCTACGAGCAGTACTTC.

This sequence joins TRBV11-2 and TRBJ2-7; 10 positions match TRBD2. Germline V gene lookup returns CDR1 SGHAT and CDR2 FQNNGV. CDR3 size: 16 residues. V was clipped by 1 base and J by 6 bases; unmatched bases: 9. The CDR3 nucleotides read TGTGCCAGCAGCTTAGTACTAGCGGGGTGGCTGGGCGAGCAGTACTTC. Protein: CASSLVLAGWLGEQYF.

The chain joins TRBV6-5 to TRBJ1-5; a weak D match, TRBD1 (6 bases). The CDR3 length is 13 residues. The germline CDR1 and CDR2 sequences are MNHEY and SVGAGI. The ends were cut back, 10 bases at V and 3 bases at J, with 13 bases in the middle. The CDR3 sequence is CATLRGNNQPQHF. CDR3 DNA sequence: TGTGCCACACTCAGGGGAAACAATCAGCCCCAGCATTTT.

The chain uses TRBV29-1 and TRBJ2-1; a weak D match, TRBD2 (7 bases). V lost 0 bases, J lost 2 bases, and 14 bases lay in between. The germline CDR1 and CDR2 sequences are SQVTM and ANQGSEA. This CDR3 contains 16 residues. As DNA, the CDR3 is TGCAGCGTTGAAGATCGGGGGGCACACACCTACAATGAGCAGTTCTTC. Translated, it gives CSVEDRGAHTYNEQFF.

This clone was recorded only once. The V call is TRBV5-4, the J call TRBJ2-1; TRBD2 matches 8 bases. Losses at the gene ends were 0 bases for V and 0 bases for J; bases not matched to a gene: 8. The CDR3 runs 18 residues. The germline CDR1 and CDR2 sequences are SGHNT and YYREEE (reference sequence). For the CDR3, the DNA is TGTGCCAGCAGCTTGGGCGGCGGGAGGACAATCTCCTACAATGAGCAGTTCTTC. Translating it yields CASSLGGGRTISYNEQFF.

This clone was picked up a small number of times. This chain links TRBV6-6 with TRBJ2-6; D perhaps matches TRBD1 (5 bases). This CDR3 is built from 15 residues. Germline CDR1 reads MNHNY; CDR2 reads SVGAGI (reference sequence). V dropped 4 bases and J dropped 0 bases, with 7 bases sitting between them. The CDR3 region has the DNA TGTGCCAGCAGTTTTGACAGCTCTGGGGCCAACGTCCTGACTTTC. Protein product: CASSFDSSGANVLTF.

The V call is TRBV4-1, the J call TRBJ2-3; unclear D gene. Germline V gene lookup returns CDR1 MGHRA and CDR2 YSYEKL. Deletions cut 0 bases from V and 0 bases from J, with 13 bases between. The CDR3 sequence is 17 residues long. CDR3 DNA: TGCGCCAGCAGCCAAGATAAGTTGTCGGGTAGCACAGATACGCAGTATTTT. Translation: CASSQDKLSGSTDTQYF.

This clone turned up a few times. V and J are TRBV6-6 and TRBJ1-1, with 7 nucleotides matching TRBD1. In germline, CDR1 is MNHNY, CDR2 SVGAGI (reference sequence). CDR3 length: 15 amino acids. The trim removed 2 bases at V and 7 bases at J, leaving 10 bases unmatched. DNA for the CDR3: TGTGCCAGCAGTTACGTCGAAGGGGGCGTTGGTGAAGCTTTCTTT. Translation gives CASSYVEGGVGEAFF.

This clone was counted a few times. This rearrangement joins TRBV6-6 to TRBJ1-2; 7 bases map to TRBD1. J lost 4 bases, V lost 11 bases, and 7 bases had no gene match. The CDR3 loop spans 12 amino acids. From germline, CDR1 is MNHNY and CDR2 SVGAGI (reference sequence). In nucleotides, the CDR3 is TGTGCCGGAGGAGGACAGGCCTATGGCTACACCTTC. Protein: CAGGGQAYGYTF.

V is TRBV5-6 and J is TRBJ2-3; D unresolved. The germline V and J ends were trimmed by 3 bases and 2 bases, with 10 bases remaining between them. This CDR3 comprises 14 residues. Germline loops: CDR1 SGHDT, CDR2 YYEEEE. CDR3 in DNA: TGTGCCAGCAGCTCTCAGTATGTCACAGATACGCAGTATTTT. It is translated as CASSSQYVTDTQYF.

CDR3 in DNA: TGTGCCAGCAGTCGCCACTCATCCTACAATGAGCAGTTCTTC. It is translated as CASSRHSSYNEQFF. The chain links TRBV28 to TRBJ2-1, with D hard to call. CDR3 length: 14 residues. The germline gives CDR1 MDHEN, CDR2 SYDVKM. V gave up 5 bases and J gave up 1 base, with 9 bases separating them.

This clone was observed a few times. V is TRBV7-9 and J is TRBJ2-1, with 7 bases matching TRBD2. The CDR3 extends over 15 amino acids. Germline trimming cut 6 bases from V and 4 bases from J; bases unmatched to any gene: 9. Germline lookup yields CDR1 SEHNR and CDR2 FQNEAQ (reference sequence). The CDR3 here is CASRGVAGDYNEQFF. The CDR3 DNA is TGTGCCAGCAGAGGAGTAGCGGGCGATTACAATGAGCAGTTCTTC.

The rearrangement joins TRBV4-1 to TRBJ1-1; 10 bases match TRBD1. The length of the CDR3 is 13 residues. Germline CDR1 reads MGHRA; CDR2 reads YSYEKL. The V and J ends lost 4 bases and 5 bases, in that order; junction bases with no gene match: 1. The CDR3 DNA reads TGCGCCAGCAGCCGACAGGGGGCTACTGAAGCTTTCTTT. It codes for CASSRQGATEAFF.

For the CDR3, the DNA is TGCGCCAGCAGCCAACCTTTGACAGGGCGTTTAGACGAGCAGTACTTC. Translating it yields CASSQPLTGRLDEQYF. J is TRBJ2-7 and V is TRBV4-1; TRBD1 agrees at 7 bases. The CDR3 spans 16 residues. Losses at the gene ends were 2 bases for V and 5 bases for J; bases not matched to a gene: 12. CDR1 and CDR2 from the germline V gene are MGHRA and YSYEKL.

The chain employs TRBV27 and TRBJ2-7, with D tentatively TRBD1 (6 bases). V was trimmed by 0 bases and J by 4 bases, leaving 10 bases between them. The germline V gene encodes CDR1 MNHEY and CDR2 SMNVEV (reference sequence). CDR3 length: 14 residues. Here the CDR3 reads CASSLSGAEYEQYF. CDR3 DNA: TGTGCCAGCAGTTTATCGGGGGCCGAGTACGAGCAGTACTTC.

In its sample, this clone was seen a few times. The CDR3 coding sequence is TGTGCCAGCAGTGAAGGTCATTGGAACACTGAAGCTTTCTTT. Amino acids: CASSEGHWNTEAFF. This chain links TRBV6-1 with TRBJ1-1; no firm D call. Per the germline V gene, CDR1 is MNHNS and CDR2 is SASEGT. This CDR3 has 14 amino acids. V was trimmed by 1 base and J by 1 base, leaving 7 bases between them.

V gene TRBV11-3 combines with J gene TRBJ2-1; D call uncertain. The CDR3 runs 17 residues. CDR1 SGHNT and CDR2 YENEEA come from the germline V gene. The V gene lost 0 bases and the J gene lost 0 bases, with 12 bases spanning the gap. The CDR3 DNA reads as TGTGCCAGCAGCTTAGATAAAGAGAGCGTCTCCTACAATGAGCAGTTCTTC. Its protein is CASSLDKESVSYNEQFF.

This clone has more than one count but fewer than ten. The J gene is TRBJ2-7, the V gene TRBV15, with D perhaps TRBD1 (6 bases). CDR3 length: 15 residues. V lost 1 base, J lost 0 bases, and 10 bases lay in between. Germline CDR1 is LNHNV and CDR2 is YYDKDF (reference sequence). This chain's CDR3 is CATSRAPQGSYEQYF. CDR3 bases: TGTGCCACCAGCAGAGCACCACAGGGCTCCTACGAGCAGTACTTC.

This chain links TRBV2 with TRBJ1-2; TRBD1 matches 9 bases. The germline V gene encodes CDR1 SNHLY and CDR2 FYNNEI. This CDR3 is 12 amino acids long. After removal of 5 bases from V and 6 bases from J, the junction contained 1 base not matched to a gene. The CDR3 DNA sequence: TGTGCCAGCAGTCGGACAGGGGATGGCTACACCTTC. This gives the protein CASSRTGDGYTF.

This clone has more than one count but fewer than ten. The rearrangement links TRBV28 to TRBJ1-4; 7 nucleotides line up with TRBD1. CDR1 and CDR2 (germline): MDHEN, SYDVKM. V trimming: 6 bases; J trimming: 3 bases; junction bases outside the gene matches: 7. The CDR3 is 15 amino acids. CDR3 in DNA: TGTGCCAGCAGGCATGACAGGGTGGCTAATGAAAAACTGTTTTTT. Protein sequence: CASRHDRVANEKLFF.

Details on this clone: An end of the junction does not agree with germline; a read error may underlie this. This chain's CDR3 is CASSLDSRNTEAFF. CDR3 coding DNA: TGTGCCAGCAGTTTAGACAGCAGGAACACTGAAGCTTTCTTT. This chain joins TRBV7-6 and TRBJ1-1; TRBD1 might be the D (5 bases). Germline V lookup: CDR1 SGHVS, CDR2 FNYEAQ. This CDR3 has 14 residues.

The sample holds a few counts of this clone. The gene calls are TRBV30 and TRBJ2-2; 7 bases match TRBD1. The J call may be faulty, since TRBJ1-3 better matches the DNA end. The CDR3 covers 15 residues. CDR1 GTSNPN and CDR2 SVGIG come from the germline V gene (reference sequence). The CDR3 DNA is TGTGCCTGGAATCCCGGGACAGTCGTTGGAAACACCATATATTTT. Amino acids: CAWNPGTVVGNTIYF.

The V gene is TRBV11-3, the J gene TRBJ2-2; no firm D call. Germline-derived CDR1 and CDR2 are SGHNT and YENEEA. The CDR3 covers 13 residues. Trimming left V 6 bases short and J 4 bases short, with 9 bases between. CDR3 region: CASRKQSTGELFF. The CDR3 nucleotides are TGTGCCAGCAGGAAACAGTCCACCGGGGAGCTGTTTTTT. The variable domain in full, with the rest retrieved from reference TRBV11-3 and TRBJ2-2, is EAGVVQSPRYKIIEKKQPVAFWCNPISGHNTLYWYLQNLGQGPELLIRYENEEAVDDSQLPKDRFSAERLKGVDSTLKIQPAELGDSAVYLCASRKQSTGELFFGEGSRLTVL.